The 16 T cell receptor beta chains given below trace back to one sample, sequenced in a study of T-cell memory formation after mild COVID-19. TCRdb redid the calling of the 5' RACE reads with MiXCR, one entry per CDR3 protein. The sample consists of around 60,000 distinct CDR3 sequences, more than 8% of them appearing once. The source material was PBMCs or a T cell subset sorted from them (not recorded which). The origin of the receptors is a man between 18 and 35 years old who had mild COVID-19 (a few samples of this study predate the infection). Cell type and time point are not known.

The V call is TRBV2, the J call TRBJ2-5; perhaps TRBD1 as D (5 bases). The V and J ends lost 5 bases and 5 bases respectively, with 12 bases between them. The CDR3 is 13 residues long. Germline loops: CDR1 SNHLY, CDR2 FYNNEI. CDR3 loop: CASSRGLWETQYF. The CDR3 DNA follows: TGTGCCAGCAGTAGGGGCCTCTGGGAGACCCAGTACTTC.

The CDR3 coding sequence is TGTGCCAGCACCCGTCCGGGACAGGGGTTCACTGAAGCTTTCTTT. Amino acids: CASTRPGQGFTEAFF. V is TRBV7-2 and J is TRBJ1-1; 10 bases fit TRBD1. From germline, CDR1 is SGHTA and CDR2 FQGNSA. The CDR3 runs to 15 residues. The trim removed 7 bases at V and 4 bases at J, leaving 9 bases unmatched.

The chain couples TRBV27 to TRBJ1-2; TRBD1 matches 9 bases. This CDR3 has 16 amino acids. CDR1 MNHEY and CDR2 SMNVEV come from the germline V gene (reference sequence). The V segment lost 5 bases and the J segment 4 bases; nucleotides outside the gene matches: 11. The CDR3 protein is CASSNLDRGSLYGYTF. The CDR3 DNA reads TGTGCCAGCAGTAACCTGGACAGGGGCTCTCTCTATGGCTACACCTTC.

The chain joins TRBV27 to TRBJ1-2, with 10 bases matching TRBD1. Per the germline V gene, CDR1 is MNHEY and CDR2 is SMNVEV (reference sequence). V was clipped by 2 bases and J by 7 bases; unmatched bases: 7. The CDR3 contains 15 residues. The CDR3 DNA reads TGTGCCAGCAGTTTAAAAGGGGACAGGGGTCGTGGCTACACCTTC. Translation gives CASSLKGDRGRGYTF.

This clonotype was counted once. The rearrangement links TRBV7-8 to TRBJ1-5; unclear D gene. This CDR3 spans 14 amino acids. CDR1 SGHVS and CDR2 FQNEAQ come from the germline V gene. Trimming cost V 2 bases and J 2 bases, with 7 bases left between them. In DNA, the CDR3 is TGTGCCAGCAGCTTATGGCAGGGCAATCAGCCCCAGCATTTT. The encoded protein is CASSLWQGNQPQHF.

This clonotype has more than one count but fewer than ten. The V and J genes are TRBV9 and TRBJ2-7; D uncertain. The CDR3 sequence is 14 residues long. V was shortened by 0 bases and J by 0 bases, with 7 bases between the two germline ends. Looked up from germline, CDR1 is SGDLS and CDR2 is YYNGEE. CDR3 loop: CASSVDVNSYEQYF. The CDR3 nucleotides are TGTGCCAGCAGCGTAGACGTGAACTCCTACGAGCAGTACTTC.

This clonotype was seen more than once but under ten times. This sequence joins TRBV20-1 and TRBJ2-5; D unclear. V was shortened by 6 bases and J by 1 base, with 18 bases between the two germline ends. The CDR3 is made up of 15 amino acids. The germline V gene encodes CDR1 DFQATT and CDR2 SNEGSKA (reference sequence). The CDR3 loop reads CSAVGPLLGQETQYF. Written as DNA, the CDR3 is TGCAGTGCAGTAGGACCCCTCTTGGGCCAAGAGACCCAGTACTTC.

There are a few counts of this clonotype. The gene calls are TRBV3-1 and TRBJ2-5; a weak D match, TRBD2 (5 bases). The CDR3 is 16 amino acids. Per the germline V gene, CDR1 is LGHDT and CDR2 is YNNKEL (reference sequence). V gave up 0 bases and J gave up 3 bases, with 14 bases separating them. The CDR3 here is CASSQDPRVREETQYF. The CDR3 DNA reads TGTGCCAGCAGCCAAGATCCTCGGGTGCGGGAAGAGACCCAGTACTTC.

The chain has TRBV5-1 and TRBJ1-5, with 8 bases aligning to TRBD1. Germline V lookup: CDR1 SGHRS, CDR2 YFSETQ. V lost 4 bases to trimming and J lost 5 bases; unmatched junction nucleotides: 5. The CDR3 loop spans 14 amino acids. This CDR3 reads CASSPTGDHQPQHF. For the CDR3, the DNA is TGCGCCAGCAGCCCGACAGGGGATCATCAGCCCCAGCATTTT.

This clonotype was seen repeatedly, ten times or more. This chain uses TRBV4-3 with TRBJ2-3, with 8 bases that match TRBD2. The V and J ends lost 6 bases and 1 base, in that order; junction bases with no gene match: 9. In germline, CDR1 is LGHNA, CDR2 YSLEER. The CDR3 totals 16 residues. In DNA, the CDR3 is TGCGCCAGCAGTTACGATGCGCGGGGGGGCACAGATACGCAGTATTTT. This encodes CASSYDARGGTDTQYF.

The chain joins TRBV18 to TRBJ1-1; TRBD1 is a possible D gene (5 bases). Trimming took 4 bases from V and 1 from J, leaving 10 bases between them. This CDR3 is built from 14 residues. Germline V gene lookup returns CDR1 KGHSH and CDR2 LQKENI. In nucleotides, the CDR3 is TGTGCCAGCTCACGGGATCAGGGGAACACTGAAGCTTTCTTT. This gives the protein CASSRDQGNTEAFF.

The table lists this clonotype with a few counts. This chain connects TRBV6-5 to TRBJ2-1; D uncertain. The germline CDR1 and CDR2 sequences are MNHEY and SVGAGI. V was clipped by 0 bases and J by 6 bases, with 9 bases between them. The CDR3 is made up of 14 amino acids. The CDR3 bases are TGTGCCAGCAGTTACTCTCTGTGGGTCAATGAGCAGTTCTTC. Translation: CASSYSLWVNEQFF.

This clonotype was observed many times. This chain uses TRBV15 with TRBJ2-3; 14 bases agree with TRBD2. The CDR3 is 20 residues long. From germline, CDR1 is LNHNV and CDR2 YYDKDF (reference sequence). Trimming took 1 base from V and 0 from J; bases not matched to a gene: 9. CDR3 nucleotides: TGTGCCACCAGCAGAGGGACTAGCGGGGGGCCATTCTCTAGCACAGATACGCAGTATTTT. Its protein is CATSRGTSGGPFSSTDTQYF.

This chain links TRBV5-1 with TRBJ2-5; D is uncertain. The CDR3 contains 14 residues. Germline-derived CDR1 and CDR2 are SGHRS and YFSETQ. V dropped 5 bases and J dropped 1 base, with 12 bases sitting between them. CDR3 DNA: TGCGCCAGCAGAAGATCACAGACCCAAGAGACCCAGTACTTC. Its translation is CASRRSQTQETQYF.

The rearrangement links TRBV18 to TRBJ2-3, with D possibly TRBD1 on 5 matching bases. This CDR3 comprises 17 residues. From germline, CDR1 is KGHSH and CDR2 LQKENI. V gave up 4 bases and J gave up 5 bases, with 22 bases separating them. The CDR3 nucleotides are TGTGCCAGCTCACAGACTTCCGCGAGCAGGGCAGAAGATACGCAGTATTTT. Its translation is CASSQTSASRAEDTQYF.

This clonotype came up many times. The rearrangement uses TRBV15 and TRBJ1-6; D is unresolved. The germline V gene has CDR1 LNHNV and CDR2 YYDKDF (reference sequence). The CDR3 contains 12 residues. Trimming took off 0 bases at V and 9 bases at J, with 3 bases between the two ends. The CDR3, as DNA: TGTGCCACCAGCAGAGATCTTTCACCCCTCCACTTT. It encodes CATSRDLSPLHF.